This TCR beta chain emerged from a study of graft-versus-host responses after intestinal transplantation. About the research overall: Transplant recipients had multivisceral, liver-intestinal, or isolated intestinal grafts. The recipients all started with anti-thymocyte globulin induction and then took tacrolimus and steroids for about three years.

A word on this clone: Its antigen is still unknown.

Clones were read by immunoSEQ multiplex PCR, and TCRdb kept only the in-frame ones, dropping some. The sample includes some 120,000 clones, around 94% of them seen just once. Broader study findings: Researchers found GvH clones in recipient marrow, and some showed up first in ileum or blood. Peak levels of circulating GvH clones tracked with early post-transplant HvG declines.

Per the germline V gene, CDR1 is SGHAT and CDR2 is FQNNGV. The length of the CDR3 is 17 residues. J was trimmed by 2 bases and V by 5 bases; bases with no gene match: 5. This sequence joins TRBV11-2 and TRBJ2-1, with 14 bases that match TRBD2. The sample here was unstimulated CD4+ T cells sorted from spleen or lymph node cells, taken before transplant. This receptor was taken from a human donor who was the organ donor for an intestinal transplant. The CDR3 spells CASSLGTSGRAYNEQFF. CDR3 nucleotide sequence: TGTGCCAGCAGCCTAGGGACTAGCGGGAGAGCCTACAATGAGCAGTTCTTC.